One and the same sample provided the 29 T cell receptor beta chains below, sequenced in a study of control samples from healthy donors and cancer patients. Clones were read by immunoSEQ multiplex PCR, and TCRdb kept only the in-frame ones, dropping some. The sample has some 130,000 clones; roughly 90% are singletons. The sequencing input was blood. These receptors all stem from a man aged 40-55 years in good health.

The chain carries TRBV24-1 and TRBJ2-7, with TRBD1 as a possible D gene (5 bases). Germline assignment: CDR1 KGHDR and CDR2 SFDVKD. The CDR3 totals 10 residues. Trimming stripped 6 bases from V and 6 bases from J, with 5 bases between. The CDR3 coding sequence is TGTGCCACCAGTCAGGGCGAGCAGTACTTC. This gives the protein CATSQGEQYF.

The chain uses TRBV7-9 and TRBJ2-5; D is possibly TRBD1 (5 bases). V was shortened by 6 bases and J by 6 bases, with 23 bases between the two germline ends. The CDR3 is 16 amino acids. Germline CDR1 SEHNR, CDR2 FQNEAQ (reference sequence). The CDR3 sequence: CASRGAQGTRRQTQYF. The CDR3 DNA reads as TGTGCCAGCAGAGGGGCGCAGGGCACCCGCCGGCAGACCCAGTACTTC.

The J gene is TRBJ2-1, the V gene TRBV12-3 or TRBV12-4; a possible D gene is TRBD2 (5 bases). Trimming pared 6 bases from V and 7 bases from J, leaving 13 bases between. This CDR3 is built from 13 residues. CDR3 in DNA: TGTGCCAGCAGGATACTAGGCGGGAATGAGCAGTTCTTC. Residues: CASRILGGNEQFF.

This rearrangement joins TRBV6-5 to TRBJ2-5; D remains unclear. V was trimmed by 7 bases and J by 9 bases, leaving 9 bases between them. From germline, CDR1 is MNHEY and CDR2 SVGAGI. The CDR3 length is 10 residues. As DNA, the CDR3 is TGTGCCAGCAATAGTCTTTCCCAGTACTTC. Translated: CASNSLSQYF.

This sequence joins TRBV28 and TRBJ1-4; tentative D call: TRBD1 (5 bases). V was clipped by 5 bases and J by 4 bases, with 14 bases between them. The germline V gene has CDR1 MDHEN and CDR2 SYDVKM. The CDR3 runs to 15 residues. The CDR3 DNA reads TGTGCCAGCAGTGGGGCGGGGGAGGATAATGAAAAACTGTTTTTT. It specifies CASSGAGEDNEKLFF.

The chain is built from TRBV29-1 and TRBJ2-1; TRBD1 aligns across 8 bases. Germline V lookup: CDR1 SQVTM, CDR2 ANQGSEA. J lost 3 bases, V lost 6 bases, and 7 bases had no gene match. There are 14 residues in the CDR3. This CDR3 is CSVDGQGNYNEQFF. CDR3 bases: TGCAGCGTCGACGGACAGGGAAACTACAATGAGCAGTTCTTC.

The chain joins TRBV10-3 to TRBJ1-6, with D possibly matching TRBD1 (6 bases). This CDR3 contains 14 residues. Trimming shortened V by 3 bases and J by 8 bases, and 11 bases separated the two germline ends. The germline V gene encodes CDR1 ENHRY and CDR2 SYGVKD. The CDR3 sequence is CAISEGQNHSPLHF. The DNA for the CDR3 is TGTGCCATCAGTGAAGGACAGAACCATTCACCCCTCCACTTT.

The rearrangement links TRBV5-4 to TRBJ2-7; 15 nucleotides match TRBD2. The CDR3 contains 16 residues. Germline CDR1 reads SGHNT; CDR2 reads YYREEE (reference sequence). After removal of 5 bases from V and 7 bases from J, the junction contained 10 bases not matched to a gene. The CDR3: CASRSGTSGGLGEQYF. DNA of the CDR3: TGTGCCAGCAGGAGTGGGACTAGCGGGGGGCTAGGGGAGCAGTACTTC.

This chain links TRBV5-1 with TRBJ1-4; maybe TRBD1 (6 bases). The CDR3 totals 14 residues. Germline-derived CDR1 and CDR2 are SGHRS and YFSETQ. V dropped 2 bases and J dropped 6 bases, with 11 bases sitting between them. The CDR3 reads CASSFGRGDEKLFF. The CDR3 nucleotides are TGCGCCAGCAGCTTCGGCAGGGGAGATGAAAAACTGTTTTTT.

The rearrangement joins TRBV7-3 to TRBJ1-6, with 7 nucleotides matching TRBD1. Losses at the gene ends were 4 bases for V and 8 bases for J; bases not matched to a gene: 8. Germline V gives CDR1 SGHTA, CDR2 FQGTGA. The CDR3 covers 15 residues. In DNA, the CDR3 is TGTGCCAGCAGCTCCACCGGGACAGTGTATTCACCCCTCCACTTT. Translated: CASSSTGTVYSPLHF.

CDR3 residues: CASSLGDSSYEQYF. The CDR3 DNA reads as TGTGCCAGCAGTTTAGGGGACAGCTCCTACGAGCAGTACTTC. The rearrangement joins TRBV27 to TRBJ2-7; TRBD1 matches at 7 bases. The CDR3 consists of 14 residues. J gave up 0 bases and V 2 bases, and 1 base lay outside the gene matches. Germline assignment: CDR1 MNHEY and CDR2 SMNVEV (reference sequence).

This rearrangement joins TRBV28 to TRBJ1-2; TRBD1 is a possible D gene (5 bases). CDR1 is MDHEN, CDR2 SYDVKM, per germline. V was cut by 7 bases and J by 5 bases, with 11 bases left in between. The CDR3 has 12 residues. The CDR3 region has the DNA TGTGCCAGCAATACAGGTGAATATGGCTACACCTTC. Encoded protein: CASNTGEYGYTF.

The chain combines TRBV27 with TRBJ1-5; D is unclear. This CDR3 is built from 13 residues. Germline CDR1 and CDR2: MNHEY and SMNVEV (reference sequence). Trimming pared 3 bases from V and 6 bases from J, leaving 9 bases between. The CDR3 DNA sequence: TGTGCCAGCAGTTTGAGTATTGGTCAGCCCCAGCATTTT. This encodes CASSLSIGQPQHF.

The DNA of the CDR3 is TGTGCCAGCAACCAAACCCGACGGGGCACAGATACGCAGTATTTT. Amino acid sequence: CASNQTRRGTDTQYF. This chain uses TRBV7-6 with TRBJ2-3; D is uncertain. The CDR3 is 15 amino acids. V was pared by 7 bases and J by 1 base, with 15 bases between. CDR1 is SGHVS and CDR2 is FNYEAQ in the germline V gene. Drawing the rest from reference TRBV7-6 and TRBJ2-3, the complete variable domain is GAGVSQSPRYKVTKRGQDVALRCDPISGHVSLYWYRQALGQGPEFLTYFNYEAQQDKSGLPNDRFSAERPEGSISTLTIQRTEQRDSAMYRCASNQTRRGTDTQYFGPGTRLTVL.

For the CDR3, the DNA is TGTGCCAGCAGCCTAAACGACAGGCTTCGGACCCAGTACTTC. Translated, it gives CASSLNDRLRTQYF. The chain carries TRBV4-2 and TRBJ2-5; weak D call: TRBD1 (6 bases). CDR1 and CDR2 (germline): LGHNA, YNFKEQ. Deletions cut 4 bases from V and 7 bases from J, with 16 bases between. The CDR3 sequence is 14 residues long.

The chain employs TRBV28 and TRBJ1-1, with D possibly TRBD1 on 5 matching bases. The germline V and J ends were trimmed by 3 bases and 7 bases, with 9 bases remaining between them. Per the germline V gene, CDR1 is MDHEN and CDR2 is SYDVKM. There are 12 residues in the CDR3. For the CDR3, the DNA is TGTGCCAGCAGTTTTATCAGGGATGAAGCTTTCTTT. It encodes CASSFIRDEAFF.

This clone has just one count. The chain employs TRBV5-5 and TRBJ1-1; D is unclear. The V gene's germline CDR1 is SGHKS and CDR2 YYEKEE (reference sequence). V shed 4 bases and J shed 8 bases, with 15 bases lying between them. The CDR3 has 13 amino acids. CDR3 loop: CASSVFPGSEAFF. CDR3 bases: TGTGCCAGCAGCGTATTTCCGGGCAGCGAAGCTTTCTTT. Drawing the rest from reference TRBV5-5 and TRBJ1-1, the complete variable domain is DAGVTQSPTHLIKTRGQQVTLRCSPISGHKSVSWYQQVLGQGPQFIFQYYEKEERGRGNFPDRFSARQFPNYSSELNVNALLLGDSALYLCASSVFPGSEAFFGQGTRLTVV.

The chain is built from TRBV28 and TRBJ1-2, with TRBD1 as a possible D gene (5 bases). V lost 5 bases, J lost 1 base, and 11 bases lay in between. Per the germline V gene, CDR1 is MDHEN and CDR2 is SYDVKM. This CDR3 has 14 amino acids. The CDR3 is CASSRGHNNYGYTF. For the CDR3, the DNA is TGTGCCAGCAGTCGGGGCCATAATAACTATGGCTACACCTTC.

DNA of the CDR3: TGTGCCAGCAGCTCGGGGGGGCTATACAATGAGCAGTTCTTC. Residues: CASSSGGLYNEQFF. The rearrangement uses TRBV5-4 and TRBJ2-1; the match to TRBD2 covers 8 bases. The ends lost 3 bases at V and 4 bases at J; junction bases unmatched: 3. Germline CDR1 SGHNT, CDR2 YYREEE (reference sequence). This CDR3 contains 14 residues. Full variable domain (outside the CDR3, taken from reference TRBV5-4 and TRBJ2-1): ETGVTQSPTHLIKTRGQQVTLRCSSQSGHNTVSWYQQALGQGPQFIFQYYREEENGRGNFPPRFSGLQFPNYSSELNVNALELDDSALYLCASSSGGLYNEQFFGPGTRLTVL.

CDR3 bases: TGTGCCAGTAGTATGCTCGGGACAGGGGGGGGTGAGCCCCAGCATTTT. Amino acids: CASSMLGTGGGEPQHF. The rearrangement links TRBV19 to TRBJ1-5; 11 bases fit TRBD1. The CDR3 totals 16 residues. V dropped 3 bases and J dropped 8; count of bases not matched to a gene: 9. Germline CDR1 LNHDA, CDR2 SQIVND (reference sequence).

This clone has a handful of counts. The chain has TRBV20-1 and TRBJ1-1; D is unclear. Trimming stripped 3 bases from V and 5 bases from J, with 10 bases between. The CDR3 totals 12 residues. In germline, CDR1 is DFQATT, CDR2 SNEGSKA (reference sequence). CDR3 nucleotides: TGCAGTGCTAGTAGGTTCGGGACTGAAGCTTTCTTT. Translating gives CSASRFGTEAFF.

This clone has a handful of counts. The V call is TRBV7-3, the J call TRBJ2-6; no clear D gene. Deletions cut 1 base from V and 0 bases from J, with 7 bases between. CDR3 length: 16 residues. Germline CDR1 and CDR2: SGHTA and FQGTGA. Here the CDR3 reads CASSLIASSGANVLTF. CDR3 nucleotides: TGTGCCAGCAGCTTAATTGCCAGCTCTGGGGCCAACGTCCTGACTTTC. Drawing the rest from reference TRBV7-3 and TRBJ2-6, the complete variable domain is GAGVSQTPSNKVTEKGKYVELRCDPISGHTALYWYRQSLGQGPEFLIYFQGTGAADDSGLPNDRFFAVRPEGSVSTLKIQRTERGDSAVYLCASSLIASSGANVLTFGAGSRLTVL.

This chain connects TRBV9 to TRBJ2-3; TRBD2 matches 12 bases. Per the germline V gene, CDR1 is SGDLS and CDR2 is YYNGEE. The CDR3 covers 15 residues. V lost 1 base, J lost 4 bases, and 1 base stayed unmatched. The CDR3 DNA is TGTGCCAGCAGCGTACTAGCGGGGGGGGCAGATACGCAGTATTTT. It codes for CASSVLAGGADTQYF.

The chain is built from TRBV24-1 and TRBJ2-7, with 8 bases lining up with TRBD1. This CDR3 contains 14 residues. Per the germline V gene, CDR1 is KGHDR and CDR2 is SFDVKD. V lost 3 bases, J lost 8 bases, and 8 bases stayed unmatched. This CDR3 reads CATSDGQGGWKQYF. The CDR3 nucleotides read TGTGCCACCAGTGATGGACAGGGTGGGTGGAAGCAGTACTTC.

The V gene is TRBV30, the J gene TRBJ1-1, with TRBD1 identical over 7 bases. The CDR3 length is 12 residues. After removal of 4 bases from V and 6 bases from J, the junction contained 5 bases not matched to a gene. Per germline, CDR1 GTSNPN and CDR2 SVGIG (reference sequence). The chain's CDR3 is CAWKTGLAEAFF. DNA for the CDR3: TGTGCCTGGAAGACAGGGTTGGCTGAAGCTTTCTTT.

Only a few counts were recorded for this clone. The chain combines TRBV18 with TRBJ1-5; 9 bases map to TRBD1. Germline CDR1 reads KGHSH; CDR2 reads LQKENI. J gave up 4 bases and V 4 bases, and 2 bases lay outside the gene matches. CDR3 size: 14 residues. CDR3 sequence: CASSLTGGNQPQHF. DNA of the CDR3: TGTGCCAGCTCACTGACAGGGGGTAATCAGCCCCAGCATTTT.

This chain joins TRBV19 and TRBJ2-2, with TRBD2 identical over 7 bases. The CDR3 totals 15 residues. Germline V gene data show CDR1 as LNHDA and CDR2 as SQIVND (reference sequence). The V gene end was trimmed by 5 bases and the J gene end by 1 base; junction bases not matched to a gene: 4. As DNA, the CDR3 is TGTGCCAGTAGTCTCCGGGGGGAGAACACCGGGGAGCTGTTTTTT. Protein product: CASSLRGENTGELFF.

The V gene is TRBV5-1, the J gene TRBJ2-5; unclear D gene. The CDR3 has 13 amino acids. The ends were cut back, 1 base at V and 4 bases at J, with 8 bases in the middle. The germline V gene encodes CDR1 SGHRS and CDR2 YFSETQ. The CDR3 here is CASSLRFVETQYF. The CDR3 coding sequence is TGCGCCAGCAGCTTGAGGTTTGTAGAGACCCAGTACTTC.

The chain combines TRBV5-1 with TRBJ2-3; the D is unclear. Trimming shortened V by 1 base and J by 4 bases, and 4 bases separated the two germline ends. The CDR3 covers 12 residues. CDR1 and CDR2 (germline): SGHRS, YFSETQ. CDR3 residues: CASSLNADTQYF. The DNA of the CDR3 is TGCGCCAGCAGCTTGAATGCAGATACGCAGTATTTT.